Listed below are T cell receptor beta chains from one sample, sequenced in a study of CD8 T cells in Susac syndrome. TCRdb re-called the immunoSEQ multiplex PCR reads through MiXCR, storing one row per CDR3 protein. The table has around 81,000 distinct CDR3 sequences, 90% to 95% seen once. The sequenced material came from CD8+ T cells from PBMCs. These TCRs come from a human donor with Susac syndrome. Each CDR3 is given without its conserved first and last residue. The size field is filled for only some rows; it gives once, few, many or a size class.

CDR3: ASSLEKGLPNSYEQY
length: 15
J: TRBJ2-7
size: NA
V: TRBV27

CDR3: SVLAKNIQY
length: 9
J: TRBJ2-4
size: NA
V: TRBV29-1

CDR3: ASSLQSIGAKNSQY
length: 14
J: TRBJ2-4
size: NA
V: TRBV5-1

CDR3: SAGRVMTGRGNFYGYT
length: 16
J: TRBJ1-2
size: NA
V: TRBV29-1

CDR3: ASSYSGEYEQY
length: 11
J: TRBJ2-7
size: NA
V: TRBV6-6

CDR3: ASSLAGQSQETQY
length: 13
J: TRBJ2-5
size: NA
V: TRBV7-9

CDR3: ASSLSPQAGAQVLGQPQH
length: 18
J: TRBJ1-5
size: NA
V: TRBV7-8

CDR3: ASSQDWARSGVTYEQY
length: 16
J: TRBJ2-7
size: NA
V: TRBV4-3

CDR3: ASSPGLAGGETQY
length: 13
J: TRBJ2-5
size: NA
V: TRBV5-4

CDR3: ASSSDLLRTGELF
length: 13
J: TRBJ2-2
size: NA
V: TRBV12-3/TRBV12-4

CDR3: AGATVYIYEQY
length: 11
J: TRBJ2-7
size: NA
V: TRBV6-2/TRBV6-3

CDR3: SARDPLEPSQF
length: 11
J: TRBJ2-1
size: NA
V: TRBV20-1

CDR3: ASSLARDSERQETQY
length: 15
J: TRBJ2-5
size: NA
V: TRBV7-9

CDR3: ASSLTGGDEQF
length: 11
J: TRBJ2-1
size: NA
V: TRBV5-6

CDR3: ASSLSGRQETQY
length: 12
J: TRBJ2-5
size: NA
V: TRBV7-9

CDR3: ASSVDGTGELF
length: 11
J: TRBJ2-2
size: NA
V: TRBV9

CDR3: AWSRGQGVNEQY
length: 12
J: TRBJ2-7
size: once
V: TRBV30

CDR3: ASSLGRVYEQY
length: 11
J: TRBJ2-7
size: NA
V: TRBV13

CDR3: ASSQTGGDEQF
length: 11
J: TRBJ2-1
size: NA
V: TRBV14

CDR3: SVGLASGANVLT
length: 12
J: TRBJ2-6
size: once
V: TRBV29-1

CDR3: ASSYSLQGGYEQY
length: 13
J: TRBJ2-7
size: NA
V: TRBV6-5

CDR3: AAGYNEQF
length: 8
J: TRBJ2-1
size: NA
V: TRBV27

CDR3: SALRGGLSYT
length: 10
J: TRBJ1-2
size: NA
V: TRBV20-1

CDR3: ASSGGSGQGNYGYT
length: 14
J: TRBJ1-2
size: NA
V: TRBV13

CDR3: ASSLIEDSGANVLT
length: 14
J: TRBJ2-6
size: NA
V: TRBV7-8

CDR3: ASSWLRGWNTEAF
length: 13
J: TRBJ1-1
size: NA
V: TRBV6-2/TRBV6-3

CDR3: ASSERGIIHEQY
length: 12
J: TRBJ2-7
size: NA
V: TRBV2

CDR3: ASSQGDSTSPQH
length: 12
J: TRBJ1-5
size: NA
V: TRBV12-3/TRBV12-4